Listed below are T cell receptor beta chains from one sample, sequenced in a study of blood T cell repertoires in COVID-19. Here immunoSEQ multiplex PCR was the method, and the copy in TCRdb shows in-frame clones only, minus some. The sample holds 160,000 or so clones; roughly 82% are singletons and the top ten take approximately 16%. The sample taken for sequencing was PBMCs or T cells enriched from blood (not recorded which). The receptors were gathered from a man aged 45-65 years who had recovered from COVID-19. The CDR3 runs from the conserved cysteine through the conserved F or W. D genes are given only for firm matches. Clone size, where shown, is once, few, many, or a class for clones that have expanded.

TRBJ1-1	TRBV2	-	TRBD1	TGTGCCAGCAAAGGACAGGGGGACCCTGAAGCTTTCTTT	CASKGQGDPEAFF
TRBJ1-2	TRBV18	-	-	TGTGCCAGCTCACCAGGGAGCTATGGCTACACCTTC	CASSPGSYGYTF
TRBJ1-1	TRBV14	-	TRBD1	TGTGCCAGCAGCCACCCGGGACAGGCGGCGAACACTGAAGCTTTCTTT	CASSHPGQAANTEAFF
TRBJ2-7	TRBV13	-	-	TGTGCCAGCAGCCGAGGAGGAGACGTAAGCTCCTACGAGCAGTACTTC	CASSRGGDVSSYEQYF
TRBJ2-2	TRBV6-4	few	-	TGTGCCAGCACCGCCGACAATTCATACGGGGAGCTGTTTTTT	CASTADNSYGELFF
TRBJ1-6	TRBV5-6	-	-	TGTGCCAGCAGCTTCCGAAGCAACTATAATTCACCCCTCCACTTT	CASSFRSNYNSPLHF
TRBJ1-2	TRBV5-1	-	-	TGCGCCAGCAGCGTGACGGGACAAGATGGCTACACCTTC	CASSVTGQDGYTF
TRBJ1-3	TRBV24-1	-	-	TGTGCCACCAGTCGGGTCTGTTGCTCTGGAAACACCATATATTTT	CATSRVCCSGNTIYF
TRBJ1-6	TRBV6-5	-	-	TGTGCCAGCAATCTGAACAGGGCTGATAATTCACCCCTCCACTTT	CASNLNRADNSPLHF
TRBJ1-6	TRBV27	-	-	TGTGCCAGCAGTTTAGGCCACAACCCCCTCCACTTT	CASSLGHNPLHF
TRBJ1-4	TRBV2	-	-	TGTGCCAGCAGTGTTCCGGGGTTTAATGAAAAACTGTTTTTT	CASSVPGFNEKLFF
TRBJ2-5	TRBV5-1	-	-	TGCGCCAGCAGTACCGACGCCGGGACTCGGGAGACCCAGTACTTC	CASSTDAGTRETQYF
TRBJ2-2	TRBV12-5	-	-	TGTGCTAGTGGTTTGGCCAGCAACAGTCCGAACGGGGAGCTGTTTTTT	CASGLASNSPNGELFF
TRBJ2-7	TRBV27	-	TRBD1	TGTGCCAGCAGTTCGGGACAGGGTCGGCTCGAGCAGTACTTC	CASSSGQGRLEQYF
TRBJ1-2	TRBV5-1	-	-	TGCGCCAGCAGCTCGACGGGAGATTATGGCTACACCTTC	CASSSTGDYGYTF
TRBJ2-7	TRBV10-3	-	TRBD1	TGTGCCATCAGTGATGAAAGACAGGGGGGAATCGAGCAGTACTTC	CAISDERQGGIEQYF